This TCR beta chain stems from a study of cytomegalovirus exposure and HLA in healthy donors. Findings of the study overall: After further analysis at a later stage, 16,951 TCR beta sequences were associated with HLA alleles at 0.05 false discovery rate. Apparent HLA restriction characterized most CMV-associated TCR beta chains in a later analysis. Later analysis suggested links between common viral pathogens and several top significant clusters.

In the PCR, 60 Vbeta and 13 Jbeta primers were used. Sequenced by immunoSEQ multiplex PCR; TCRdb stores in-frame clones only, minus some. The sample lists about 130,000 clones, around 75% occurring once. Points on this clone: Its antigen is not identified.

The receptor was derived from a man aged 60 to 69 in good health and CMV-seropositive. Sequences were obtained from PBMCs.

DNA for the CDR3: TGTGCCAGCTCCCTGGCGGGGGCAGATACGCAGTATTTT. Its translation: CASSLAGADTQYF. The V and J genes are TRBV18 and TRBJ2-3; the match to TRBD2 covers 7 bases. Germline V gene data show CDR1 as KGHSH and CDR2 as LQKENI. V lost 6 bases and J lost 4; bases outside the gene matches: 4. There are 13 residues in the CDR3.